This entry lists 2 T cell receptor beta chains sequenced from one sample in a study of metastatic and nonmetastatic thyroid tumors. TCRdb redid the clone calls on the PCR reads using MiXCR. The table includes more than 12,000 clones, 3% to 4.5% detected once. Treatment of any kind had been given to no patient before thyroid surgery. The sequencing input was tumor tissue. These receptors were taken from a female donor with papillary thyroid cancer or a benign thyroid nodule (not recorded which). Some clones in this sample may be carry-over from other donors' samples.

V and J are TRBV20-1 and TRBJ2-1, with 8 bases matching TRBD2. CDR1 is DFQATT, CDR2 SNEGSKA, per germline (reference sequence). The CDR3 covers 13 residues. The ends lost 3 bases at V and 9 bases at J; junction bases unmatched: 7. The CDR3 coding sequence is TGCAGTGCTAGGGGAGCGGGAGAGGTTGAGCAGTTCTTC. It encodes CSARGAGEVEQFF.

This clone was counted only a few times. The chain recombines TRBV7-2 with TRBJ2-3, with D perhaps being TRBD1 or TRBD2 (5 bases each). V was shortened by 3 bases and J by 4 bases, with 11 bases between the two germline ends. The CDR3 extends over 14 amino acids. The germline V gene encodes CDR1 SGHTA and CDR2 FQGNSA. The CDR3 DNA reads TGTGCCAGCAGCTTTAATTTGGGGGCAGATACGCAGTATTTT. Translated: CASSFNLGADTQYF.